These 5 T cell receptor beta chains were sequenced from one sample in a study of cytomegalovirus exposure and HLA in healthy donors. PCR primers comprised 60 Vbeta and 13 Jbeta primers. Produced via immunoSEQ multiplex PCR; TCRdb's table is partial and in-frame only. The sample lists 200,000 to 250,000 clones, about 80% occurring once. Sequenced: PBMCs. Source of these receptors: a woman aged 35 to 49 in good health and CMV-seronegative.

The gene calls are TRBV7-6 and TRBJ2-3, with 8 bases matching TRBD2. There are 16 residues in the CDR3. The germline V gene has CDR1 SGHVS and CDR2 FNYEAQ. J gave up 10 bases and V 1 base, and 13 bases lay outside the gene matches. This CDR3 reads CASSLVAGLAPAPQYF. The CDR3 DNA follows: TGTGCCAGCAGCTTAGTTGCCGGACTAGCCCCGGCCCCGCAGTATTTT.

In this sample, this clone turned up once. This chain uses TRBV4-1 with TRBJ1-4; 9 nucleotides align to TRBD1. Germline values: CDR1 MGHRA, CDR2 YSYEKL. Unmatched junction bases numbered 7, after V lost 4 bases and J lost 7 bases. The CDR3 sequence is 15 residues long. CDR3 coding DNA: TGCGCCAGCAGCCCAACAGGGGGCGGTGGTGAAAAACTGTTTTTT. Translation gives CASSPTGGGGEKLFF.

The gene calls are TRBV2 and TRBJ2-5; D possibly corresponds to TRBD2 (5 bases). Germline V lookup: CDR1 SNHLY, CDR2 FYNNEI. V was trimmed by 7 bases and J by 1 base, leaving 22 bases between them. The CDR3 has 17 residues. The CDR3 loop is CASTPGRLRESQETQYF. The CDR3 DNA reads TGTGCCAGCACCCCAGGCAGGTTAAGGGAGAGCCAAGAGACCCAGTACTTC. The entire variable domain, with the rest obtained from reference TRBV2 and TRBJ2-5, is as follows: EPEVTQTPSHQVTQMGQEVILRCVPISNHLYFYWYRQILGQKVEFLVSFYNNEISEKSEIFDDQFSVERPDGSNFTLKIRSTKLEDSAMYFCASTPGRLRESQETQYFGPGTRLLVL.

The J gene is TRBJ2-5, the V gene TRBV7-3; TRBD2 agrees at 11 bases. Germline CDR1 reads SGHTA; CDR2 reads FQGTGA. The J segment lost 2 bases and the V segment lost 6 bases, leaving 5 bases of the junction unmatched. This CDR3 contains 15 residues. The DNA of the CDR3 is TGTGCCAGCAGTTGGGGGACTAGCGGTCAAGAGACCCAGTACTTC. Translation: CASSWGTSGQETQYF.

CDR3 in amino acids: CASSQQGQRNQPQHF. The CDR3 nucleotides read TGTGCCAGTAGTCAGCAGGGACAGCGCAATCAGCCCCAGCATTTT. V gene TRBV19 combines with J gene TRBJ1-5, with 7 bases matching TRBD1. V dropped 5 bases and J dropped 2; count of bases not matched to a gene: 6. CDR1 LNHDA and CDR2 SQIVND come from the germline V gene (reference sequence). The CDR3 length is 15 residues.